The next 9 T cell receptor beta chains were all read from a single sample in a study of blood T cell repertoires in COVID-19. Clones were read by immunoSEQ multiplex PCR, and TCRdb kept only the in-frame ones, dropping some. The sample has around 370,000 clones; 88% are singletons. Sequences were obtained from PBMCs or T cells enriched from blood (not recorded which). The source is a woman aged 18-35 years who had recovered from COVID-19.

The V and J genes are TRBV7-9 and TRBJ1-5; 8 bases line up with TRBD1. The V gene's germline CDR1 is SEHNR and CDR2 FQNEAQ (reference sequence). V shed 5 bases and J 3 bases; nucleotides not matched to a gene: 15. CDR3 size: 18 residues. Written as DNA, the CDR3 is TGTGCCAGCAGCGGACATGCCCCGGGACAGGAGATCAATCAGCCCCAGCATTTT. Protein: CASSGHAPGQEINQPQHF.

This chain joins TRBV11-2 and TRBJ2-1, with 10 positions matching TRBD2. V shed 3 bases and J 0 bases; nucleotides not matched to a gene: 5. Germline values: CDR1 SGHAT, CDR2 FQNNGV. CDR3 length equals 17 residues. For the CDR3, the DNA is TGTGCCAGCAGCTTTTTAGCGGGGGGCTACTCCTACAATGAGCAGTTCTTC. Protein sequence: CASSFLAGGYSYNEQFF.

The chain employs TRBV5-6 and TRBJ2-7; possibly TRBD1 for D (6 bases). The CDR3 length is 14 residues. V lost 4 bases and J lost 4, with 15 bases in between. The germline CDR1 and CDR2 sequences are SGHDT and YYEEEE. CDR3 in amino acids: CASSLQGRAYEQYF. The DNA for the CDR3 is TGTGCCAGCAGCCTACAGGGAAGGGCTTACGAGCAGTACTTC.

The chain joins TRBV19 to TRBJ2-3, with D possibly matching TRBD1 (5 bases). This CDR3 is built from 13 residues. The germline V and J ends were trimmed by 7 bases and 0 bases, with 8 bases remaining between them. CDR1 and CDR2 from the germline V gene are LNHDA and SQIVND (reference sequence). CDR3 amino acids: CASNTGSTDTQYF. Here the CDR3 DNA reads TGTGCCAGTAACACAGGAAGCACAGATACGCAGTATTTT.

A word on this clone: Other DNA sequences of this sample code for an identical CDR3. The rearrangement joins TRBV12-3 or TRBV12-4 to TRBJ1-2, with D hard to call. V lost 1 base, J lost 2 bases, and 5 bases lay in between. The CDR3 length is 13 residues. The CDR3 here is CASSLGQNYGYTF. CDR3 DNA sequence: TGTGCCAGCAGTTTAGGGCAGAACTATGGCTACACCTTC.

CDR3 in amino acids: CASSHLGGGPFSYNEQFF. Written as DNA, the CDR3 is TGCGCCAGCAGCCATTTGGGTGGGGGCCCCTTCTCCTACAATGAGCAGTTCTTC. The rearrangement links TRBV4-3 to TRBJ2-1; D is possibly TRBD1 (6 bases). This CDR3 has 18 amino acids. V lost 3 bases and J 0 bases, leaving 18 bases between the germline ends. In germline, CDR1 is LGHNA, CDR2 YSLEER.

V is TRBV7-9 and J is TRBJ1-2; D is uncertain. The CDR3 contains 12 residues. Germline CDR1 and CDR2: SEHNR and FQNEAQ (reference sequence). The V and J ends lost 5 bases and 7 bases respectively, with 11 bases between them. The CDR3 spells CASSPLGVGYTF. CDR3 bases: TGTGCCAGCAGCCCCCTCGGGGTTGGCTACACCTTC.

This chain uses TRBV27 with TRBJ2-1; TRBD2 matches at 12 bases. Germline CDR1 MNHEY, CDR2 SMNVEV (reference sequence). The CDR3 runs 17 residues. After removal of 6 bases from V and 0 bases from J, the junction contained 6 bases not matched to a gene. In DNA, the CDR3 is TGTGCCAGCAGCAAAAGGACTAGCGGGGCCTCCTACAATGAGCAGTTCTTC. Encoded protein: CASSKRTSGASYNEQFF.

The chain couples TRBV24-1 to TRBJ2-1; no clear D. This CDR3 spans 18 amino acids. Germline V CDR1 and CDR2: KGHDR, SFDVKD. V was shortened by 3 bases and J by 8 bases, with 25 bases between the two germline ends. The DNA for the CDR3 is TGTGCCACCAGTGATGCCGGTATTCATTCGCCCTCCCGAGATGAGCAGTTCTTC. It specifies CATSDAGIHSPSRDEQFF.